This TCR beta chain was sequenced in a study of cytomegalovirus exposure and HLA in healthy donors. Study-wide results and caveats: By HLA locus, TCR association rates varied in a later analysis, with DRB1 showing the most and HLA-C the fewest. Later on, analysis showed that most CMV-associated TCR beta chains appeared to be HLA-restricted. Segments of the TCR beta V type were, in most cases, productive about 87% or about 30% of the time in an earlier analysis.

It was with 60 Vbeta and 13 Jbeta primers that the PCR ran. Clones were read by immunoSEQ multiplex PCR, and TCRdb kept only the in-frame ones, dropping some. The sample has about 130,000 clones, about 70% seen once. Worth noting for this clone: The antigen is unknown.

The sequence was collected from a man in his forties in good health and CMV-seronegative. Input material: PBMCs.

The CDR3 DNA follows: TGTGCCAGCAGCGTAGGGGAGGGGGGAAGCAATCAGCCCCAGCATTTT. Its translation is CASSVGEGGSNQPQHF. The V call is TRBV9, the J call TRBJ1-5; a possible D gene is TRBD1 (6 bases). Germline CDR1 is SGDLS and CDR2 is YYNGEE. V was trimmed by 0 bases and J by 1 base, leaving 11 bases between them. The CDR3 is 16 amino acids.